A single T cell receptor (beta chain) is shown here with its context. Its cognate antigen is unknown. The sample belongs to a study of T-cell memory formation after mild COVID-19. About the study: For the most part, TCR clusters were specific to one donor.

Regarding the study as a whole: That cross-reactive memory joined was suggested by some responding clones appearing in pre-infection memory.

5'RACE primed from the constant segment yielded TCR alpha and TCR beta cDNA libraries bearing sample barcodes and UMIs. TCRdb re-called the 5' RACE reads through MiXCR, storing one row per CDR3 protein. The table lists just over 400,000 distinct CDR3 sequences, about a quarter of them singletons. This CDR3 is 18 amino acids long. The V segment lost 6 bases and the J segment 4 bases; nucleotides outside the gene matches: 19. The sequence was obtained from an adult woman who had mild COVID-19 (a few samples of this study predate the infection). Cell type and time point are not known. This chain connects TRBV12-3 or TRBV12-4 to TRBJ2-7; 9 bases are a match to TRBD2. The sequenced sample was PBMCs or a T cell subset sorted from them (not recorded which). The CDR3 sequence: CASSPPKWGTSSGYEQYF. CDR3 coding DNA: TGTGCCAGCAGCCCCCCCAAGTGGGGGACTAGCAGCGGGTACGAGCAGTACTTC.